The next 25 T cell receptor beta chains were all read from a single sample in a study of T cell repertoires and Cas9 in healthy adults. TCRdb's table, derived via immunoSEQ multiplex PCR, lists solely in-frame clones and lacks some. Of approximately 23,000 clones listed, about 90% were seen once; the top ten hold approximately 1.5%. What was sequenced was CD4+ effector T cells (CD127+, CD25-, CD137-, CD154-) from PBMCs; culture status not recorded. The source is a human donor in good health.

The V call is TRBV27, the J call TRBJ2-1; D unresolved. Trimming left V 5 bases short and J 7 bases short, with 6 bases between. CDR1 is MNHEY, CDR2 SMNVEV, per germline (reference sequence). This CDR3 comprises 11 residues. The CDR3 sequence is CASSERNEQFF. DNA for the CDR3: TGTGCCAGCAGTGAAAGAAATGAGCAGTTCTTC.

This chain links TRBV25-1 with TRBJ2-7, with 7 bases matching TRBD1. V shed 5 bases and J 1 base; nucleotides not matched to a gene: 8. The CDR3 contains 15 residues. Per germline, CDR1 MGHDK and CDR2 SYGVNS. The CDR3 sequence is CASSPNPDRSYEQYF. The CDR3 DNA follows: TGTGCCAGCAGTCCAAACCCGGACAGGTCCTACGAGCAGTACTTC.

This chain links TRBV18 with TRBJ2-1, with TRBD1 matching over 9 bases. Trimming at V came to 2 bases and at J to 2 bases, leaving 10 bases not matched to a gene. CDR1 is KGHSH, CDR2 LQKENI, per germline. The CDR3 is made up of 18 amino acids. The CDR3 is CASSPFAGTGRTYNEQFF. CDR3 nucleotide sequence: TGTGCCAGCTCACCATTTGCCGGGACAGGGAGGACCTACAATGAGCAGTTCTTC.

V usage is TRBV7-2 and J usage is TRBJ2-5, with TRBD2 matching 7 bases. The end of the DNA fits TRBJ2-7 better, so the J call may be wrong. The germline V gene has CDR1 SGHTA and CDR2 FQGNSA. The CDR3 runs to 15 residues. CDR3: CASSRTGTNPYEQYF. The CDR3 DNA reads as TGTGCCAGCAGCCGAACCGGGACTAATCCCTACGAGCAGTACTTC.

The genes are TRBV7-2 and TRBJ2-5; 14 bases agree with TRBD2. TRBJ2-7 explains the end of the DNA better; the J call may be wrong. This CDR3 contains 18 residues. Germline V gene lookup returns CDR1 SGHTA and CDR2 FQGNSA. The CDR3 loop is CASSTRGTSGSYTYEQYF. In DNA form, the CDR3 reads TGTGCCAGCAGCACGCGCGGGACTAGCGGGAGTTACACCTACGAGCAGTACTTC.

This chain connects TRBV28 to TRBJ1-5, with D unresolved. Germline CDR1 MDHEN, CDR2 SYDVKM. The CDR3 loop spans 14 amino acids. The V and J ends lost 7 bases and 3 bases respectively, with 13 bases between them. The CDR3 DNA reads as TGTGCCAGCATCGATGTCCAATTCAATCAGCCCCAGCATTTT. Protein product: CASIDVQFNQPQHF.

The V and J genes are TRBV12-5 and TRBJ2-7, with 12 bases lining up with TRBD2. V was pared by 4 bases and J by 6 bases, with 10 bases of the junction left unmatched. CDR3 length: 16 amino acids. Germline V gene sequence: CDR1 LGHNT, CDR2 FRNRAP. As DNA, the CDR3 is TGTGCTAGTGGTTCTACTCGGACTAGCGGGAAAGGCGAGCAGTACTTC. Its protein is CASGSTRTSGKGEQYF.

The chain links TRBV6-5 to TRBJ1-1, with D perhaps TRBD1 (6 bases). Germline lookup yields CDR1 MNHEY and CDR2 SVGAGI. CDR3 length: 14 residues. V was cut by 7 bases and J by 3 bases, with 15 bases left in between. CDR3 loop: CASNGLGGDTEAFF. The CDR3, as DNA: TGTGCCAGCAATGGCTTAGGGGGGGACACTGAAGCTTTCTTT.

This sequence joins TRBV2 and TRBJ2-2, with 12 bases aligning to TRBD1. The V gene end was trimmed by 8 bases and the J gene end by 4 bases; junction bases not matched to a gene: 8. Germline V gives CDR1 SNHLY, CDR2 FYNNEI. This CDR3 spans 16 amino acids. CDR3 nucleotides: TGTGCCAGCGGGACAGGGGGCACGGTCTCCACCGGGGAGCTGTTTTTT. This sequence encodes CASGTGGTVSTGELFF.

The chain employs TRBV28 and TRBJ1-4; a possible D gene is TRBD1 (6 bases). CDR3 length: 15 residues. CDR1 is MDHEN, CDR2 SYDVKM, per germline. V dropped 4 bases and J dropped 4 bases, with 13 bases sitting between them. In nucleotides, the CDR3 is TGTGCCAGCAGTTCCAACAGGGCAGTTAATGAAAAACTGTTTTTT. Translation gives CASSSNRAVNEKLFF.

This clone has a handful of counts. V is TRBV7-2 and J is TRBJ2-5, with a weak D call TRBD1 (7 bases). Germline lookup yields CDR1 SGHTA and CDR2 FQGNSA. The CDR3 covers 14 residues. The ends were cut back, 1 base at V and 6 bases at J, with 12 bases in the middle. The CDR3 sequence: CASSLEGGQKTQYF. The DNA for the CDR3 is TGTGCCAGCAGCTTAGAGGGGGGACAGAAGACCCAGTACTTC.

The chain couples TRBV7-8 to TRBJ1-1; D gene ambiguous. The CDR3 has 15 amino acids. In germline, CDR1 is SGHVS, CDR2 FQNEAQ. V was clipped by 2 bases and J by 1 base, with 11 bases between them. CDR3 sequence (DNA): TGTGCCAGCAGCTTAAGGGAAGGGCCGAACACTGAAGCTTTCTTT. This translates into CASSLREGPNTEAFF.

This clone has just a few counts. V usage is TRBV6-6 and J usage is TRBJ1-4; D is possibly TRBD1 (6 bases). Germline loops: CDR1 MNHNY, CDR2 SVGAGI (reference sequence). V shed 7 bases and J shed 3 bases, with 15 bases lying between them. The CDR3 consists of 15 residues. The CDR3 coding sequence is TGTGCCAGCAAGATCCGGACAGCTTCTAATGAAAAACTGTTTTTT. Protein sequence: CASKIRTASNEKLFF.

This clone is a singleton in its sample. The rearrangement links TRBV5-6 to TRBJ1-3; D not certain. CDR3 length: 14 residues. Trimming cost V 7 bases and J 2 bases, with 13 bases left between them. The germline V gene encodes CDR1 SGHDT and CDR2 YYEEEE. The CDR3 DNA follows: TGTGCCAGCTCTGGGAGGAACACTGGAAACACCATATATTTT. It yields the protein CASSGRNTGNTIYF.

This chain joins TRBV18 and TRBJ2-7; 8 bases map to TRBD1. Germline trimming cut 4 bases from V and 2 bases from J; bases unmatched to any gene: 10. The CDR3 contains 16 residues. CDR1 KGHSH and CDR2 LQKENI come from the germline V gene. The CDR3 sequence: CASSLLSGTGTYEQYF. The CDR3 DNA reads TGTGCCAGCTCACTCCTTTCCGGGACAGGTACCTACGAGCAGTACTTC. The complete variable domain, with remaining parts taken from reference TRBV18 and TRBJ2-7, reads NAGVMQNPRHLVRRRGQEARLRCSPMKGHSHVYWYRQLPEEGLKFMVYLQKENIIDESGMPKERFSAEFPKEGPSILRIQQVVRGDSAAYFCASSLLSGTGTYEQYFGPGTRLTVT.

This sequence joins TRBV4-2 and TRBJ1-1; unclear D gene. With 0 bases removed from V and 1 base from J, the gap between germline ends came to 9 bases. Per germline, CDR1 LGHNA and CDR2 YNFKEQ. The CDR3 consists of 15 residues. The CDR3: CASSQEIRTNTEAFF. CDR3 nucleotide sequence: TGTGCCAGCAGCCAAGAAATACGTACGAACACTGAAGCTTTCTTT.

This rearrangement joins TRBV19 to TRBJ1-2; the D gene is possibly TRBD1 (6 bases). The V end was cut by 8 bases, the J end by 10 bases, with 20 bases between. Germline CDR1 reads LNHDA; CDR2 reads SQIVND (reference sequence). The CDR3 consists of 13 residues. This CDR3 reads CASWGEEGQIYTF. The CDR3 DNA is TGTGCCAGTTGGGGGGAAGAAGGACAGATCTACACCTTC.

The chain carries TRBV7-3 and TRBJ2-7; 11 nucleotides line up with TRBD2. This CDR3 spans 15 amino acids. Per germline, CDR1 SGHTA and CDR2 FQGTGA. V shed 6 bases, J shed 0 bases, and the junction held 4 bases outside the gene matches. CDR3 sequence (DNA): TGTGCCAGCAGTTTGGGGACTAGCGGCTCCTACGAGCAGTACTTC. Amino acids: CASSLGTSGSYEQYF.

The chain is built from TRBV20-1 and TRBJ2-4, with D perhaps TRBD1 (6 bases). Germline V gene lookup returns CDR1 DFQATT and CDR2 SNEGSKA (reference sequence). V was trimmed by 7 bases and J by 4 bases, leaving 8 bases between them. The CDR3 loop spans 11 amino acids. CDR3 protein: CSVGGKNIQYF. DNA for the CDR3: TGCAGTGTAGGGGGAAAAAACATTCAGTACTTC.

The chain has TRBV28 and TRBJ2-5; D not resolved. V was clipped by 2 bases and J by 3 bases, with 7 bases between them. The CDR3 extends over 13 amino acids. Germline lookup yields CDR1 MDHEN and CDR2 SYDVKM. The CDR3 bases are TGTGCCAGCAGTTTACTGGAGAAAGAGACCCAGTACTTC. It is translated as CASSLLEKETQYF.

The chain couples TRBV7-9 to TRBJ2-3; D possibly corresponds to TRBD1 (5 bases). The V and J ends lost 9 bases and 0 bases respectively, with 19 bases between them. The CDR3 is 16 amino acids. CDR1 is SEHNR, CDR2 FQNEAQ, per germline (reference sequence). The CDR3 DNA reads as TGTGCCAGACAACTGGCCCGACAGATAAGCACAGATACGCAGTATTTT. Translated, it gives CARQLARQISTDTQYF.

The chain uses TRBV6-5 and TRBJ1-1, with TRBD1 identical over 8 bases. Germline V lookup: CDR1 MNHEY, CDR2 SVGAGI. The CDR3 runs 12 residues. Trimming at V came to 10 bases and at J to 5 bases, leaving 6 bases not matched to a gene. CDR3 coding DNA: TGTGCCACCAGGACAGGGTGGACTGAAGCTTTCTTT. This sequence encodes CATRTGWTEAFF.

This chain links TRBV15 with TRBJ2-7; D gene uncertain. The V gene's germline CDR1 is LNHNV and CDR2 YYDKDF (reference sequence). Deletions cut 4 bases from V and 4 bases from J, with 11 bases between. The CDR3 runs to 13 residues. CDR3 nucleotide sequence: TGTGCCACCAGCACTCACCGGTCTTACGAGCAGTACTTC. This sequence encodes CATSTHRSYEQYF.

The chain links TRBV29-1 to TRBJ1-2; 9 bases are a match to TRBD1. CDR1 is SQVTM, CDR2 ANQGSEA, per germline. CDR3 length: 14 residues. The V and J ends lost 5 bases and 7 bases, in that order; junction bases with no gene match: 11. CDR3 in DNA: TGCAGCGTTAATGCCGGGACAGGGTGGGGTGGCTACACCTTC. Translation gives CSVNAGTGWGGYTF. The variable domain in full, with the rest retrieved from reference TRBV29-1 and TRBJ1-2, is SAVISQKPSRDICQRGTSLTIQCQVDSQVTMMFWYRQQPGQSLTLIATANQGSEATYESGFVIDKFPISRPNLTFSTLTVSNMSPEDSSIYLCSVNAGTGWGGYTFGSGTRLTVV.

This chain joins TRBV12-5 and TRBJ2-3, with a weak D call TRBD1 (6 bases). The CDR3 runs 14 residues. The germline V and J ends were trimmed by 5 bases and 6 bases, with 15 bases remaining between them. Germline V lookup: CDR1 LGHNT, CDR2 FRNRAP. This CDR3 is CASGPLRGLDTQYF. DNA for the CDR3: TGTGCTAGTGGTCCACTCAGGGGCTTGGATACGCAGTATTTT.